These 14 T cell receptor beta chains were all obtained from the same sample, sequenced in a study of shared T cell receptors in the human thymus. TCRdb's copy holds only in-frame clones and misses some; the assay was immunoSEQ multiplex PCR. This table has hundreds of thousands of clones, over 75% appearing once. This same sample was also taken into another study, of human thymus T cells.

The sequenced material came from thymocytes. These receptor sequences come from a boy under two years old with a congenital heart defect.

The J gene is TRBJ1-2, the V gene TRBV7-8, with TRBD1 matching over 8 bases. CDR1 and CDR2 (germline): SGHVS, FQNEAQ. V lost 4 bases and J lost 4; bases outside the gene matches: 5. There are 14 residues in the CDR3. The chain's CDR3 is CASSSYRGIYGYTF. The CDR3 nucleotides read TGTGCCAGCAGCTCCTACAGGGGGATCTATGGCTACACCTTC.

The chain employs TRBV19 and TRBJ1-1, with D possibly being TRBD1 (6 bases). Per germline, CDR1 LNHDA and CDR2 SQIVND (reference sequence). This CDR3 is 17 amino acids long. V lost 9 bases and J 0 bases, leaving 23 bases between the germline ends. CDR3 coding DNA: TGTGCCAGCGATGCCTCAGGGGCCCGTATTATGAACACTGAAGCTTTCTTT. This encodes CASDASGARIMNTEAFF.

The J gene is TRBJ2-6, the V gene TRBV7-2, with TRBD1 identical over 10 bases. The trim removed 5 bases at V and 0 bases at J, leaving 4 bases unmatched. The germline gives CDR1 SGHTA, CDR2 FQGNSA. The CDR3 runs 17 residues. DNA of the CDR3: TGTGCCAGCAGCGACAGGGGGCCCCCCTCTGGGGCCAACGTCCTGACTTTC. This encodes CASSDRGPPSGANVLTF.

This rearrangement joins TRBV11-2 to TRBJ1-2; the match to TRBD1 covers 7 bases. V gave up 5 bases and J gave up 3 bases; unmatched junction bases: 15. The CDR3 loop spans 17 amino acids. Looked up from germline, CDR1 is SGHAT and CDR2 is FQNNGV. The CDR3 nucleotides are TGTGCCAGCAGCCCTCAGACAGGGCCGACCCCCCACTATGGCTACACCTTC. It codes for CASSPQTGPTPHYGYTF.

The J gene is TRBJ1-2, the V gene TRBV28, with 9 nucleotides matching TRBD1. The germline gives CDR1 MDHEN, CDR2 SYDVKM. The CDR3 is 16 residues long. Unmatched junction bases numbered 11, after V lost 4 bases and J lost 5 bases. The CDR3 region is CASSSEGTGRGYGYTF. The CDR3 region has the DNA TGTGCCAGCAGTTCTGAAGGGACAGGGCGAGGGTATGGCTACACCTTC.

The genes are TRBV29-1 and TRBJ2-5; 10 bases align to TRBD2. The CDR3 totals 16 residues. Trimming removed 0 bases from V and 5 bases from J; junction bases left unmatched: 9. In germline, CDR1 is SQVTM, CDR2 ANQGSEA. The CDR3 loop is CSVEDRLAGVSETQYF. The CDR3 region has the DNA TGCAGCGTTGAAGATCGGCTAGCGGGAGTTTCGGAGACCCAGTACTTC.

The CDR3 reads CASSYPFSIAFF. DNA for the CDR3: TGTGCCAGCAGTTACCCTTTTAGTATAGCTTTCTTT. The chain has TRBV6-6 and TRBJ1-1, with unresolved D. The CDR3 loop spans 12 amino acids. The germline gives CDR1 MNHNY, CDR2 SVGAGI (reference sequence). V lost 2 bases and J lost 10, with 11 bases in between.

This clone was detected only once. The rearrangement uses TRBV4-3 and TRBJ1-1, with D uncertain. This CDR3 is 13 amino acids long. From germline, CDR1 is LGHNA and CDR2 YSLEER. V lost 5 bases and J 4 bases, leaving 11 bases between the germline ends. The CDR3 sequence is CASSSSSGTEAFF. DNA of the CDR3: TGCGCCAGCAGCTCGTCCAGCGGCACTGAAGCTTTCTTT.

This clone was observed a few times. The chain combines TRBV18 with TRBJ1-4, with D hard to call. Germline V gene sequence: CDR1 KGHSH, CDR2 LQKENI. The CDR3 covers 12 residues. V lost 3 bases and J 5 bases, leaving 4 bases between the germline ends. In DNA, the CDR3 is TGTGCCAGCTCACCGGAGAATGAAAAACTGTTTTTT. Residues: CASSPENEKLFF.

The chain has TRBV5-5 and TRBJ2-7, with TRBD1 identical over 9 bases. The CDR3 contains 16 residues. Germline-derived CDR1 and CDR2 are SGHKS and YYEKEE (reference sequence). V shed 3 bases, J shed 3 bases, and the junction held 10 bases outside the gene matches. Here the CDR3 DNA reads TGTGCCAGCAGCTGTCTCCCCGGGACAGGGTTCTACGAGCAGTACTTC. Translation: CASSCLPGTGFYEQYF. The full variable domain, in which reference TRBV5-5 and TRBJ2-7 provide the parts outside the CDR3, is DAGVTQSPTHLIKTRGQQVTLRCSPISGHKSVSWYQQVLGQGPQFIFQYYEKEERGRGNFPDRFSARQFPNYSSELNVNALLLGDSALYLCASSCLPGTGFYEQYFGPGTRLTVT.

The chain is built from TRBV29-1 and TRBJ2-1; D remains ambiguous. The CDR3 is made up of 18 amino acids. V lost 0 bases and J 0 bases, leaving 18 bases between the germline ends. CDR1 and CDR2 (germline): SQVTM, ANQGSEA. The CDR3 protein is CSVEDPMVSVASYNEQFF. The CDR3 bases are TGCAGCGTTGAAGATCCTATGGTGTCGGTAGCCTCCTACAATGAGCAGTTCTTC.

This clone turned up a few times. A junction boundary mismatches the germline segment, possibly from a read error. The chain has TRBV7-7 and TRBJ2-3; 10 bases align to TRBD2. Germline CDR1 and CDR2: SSHAT and FNYEAQ (reference sequence). This CDR3 is built from 16 residues. DNA for the CDR3: TGTGCTAGCAGCCCCTGGACTAGCGGAGCCTTAGATACGCAGTATTTT. Its translation: CASSPWTSGALDTQYF. Supplemented by reference TRBV7-7 and TRBJ2-3, the full variable domain reads GAGVSQSPRYKVTKRGQDVTLRCDPISSHATLYWYQQALGQGPEFLTYFNYEAQPDKSGLPSDRFSAERPEGSISTLTIQRTEQRDSAMYRCASSPWTSGALDTQYFGPGTRLTVL.

CDR3 residues: CASSFSGVSSYEQYF. Written as DNA, the CDR3 is TGTGCCAGCAGCTTTAGCGGCGTGAGCTCCTACGAGCAGTACTTC. This chain uses TRBV7-8 with TRBJ2-7, with TRBD2 as a possible D gene (6 bases). Germline V gene data show CDR1 as SGHVS and CDR2 as FQNEAQ. The V end lost 3 bases, the J end lost 0 bases, and 12 bases lay between the germline ends. The CDR3 is 15 residues long.

This clone was picked up one time. The chain carries TRBV10-3 and TRBJ2-7; 7 bases map to TRBD2. Per germline, CDR1 ENHRY and CDR2 SYGVKD. Losses at the gene ends were 2 bases for V and 6 bases for J; bases not matched to a gene: 10. This CDR3 region has 15 residues. CDR3 DNA: TGTGCCATCAGTGAGGAGGGAGGGGACCCGGCCGAGCAGTACTTC. Its protein is CAISEEGGDPAEQYF.